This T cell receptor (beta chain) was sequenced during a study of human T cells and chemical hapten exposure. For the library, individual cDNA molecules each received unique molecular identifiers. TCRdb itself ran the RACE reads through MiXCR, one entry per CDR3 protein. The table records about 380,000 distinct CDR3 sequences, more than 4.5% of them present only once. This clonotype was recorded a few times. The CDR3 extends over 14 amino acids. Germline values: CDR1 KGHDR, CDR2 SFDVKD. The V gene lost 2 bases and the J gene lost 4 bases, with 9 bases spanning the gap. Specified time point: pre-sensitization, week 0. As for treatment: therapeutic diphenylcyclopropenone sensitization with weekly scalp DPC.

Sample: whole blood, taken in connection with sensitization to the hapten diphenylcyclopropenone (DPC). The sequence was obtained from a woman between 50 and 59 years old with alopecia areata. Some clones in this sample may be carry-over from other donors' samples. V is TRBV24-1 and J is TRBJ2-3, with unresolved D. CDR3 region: CATSDSVVADTQYF. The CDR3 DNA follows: TGTGCCACCAGTGATTCCGTAGTCGCAGATACGCAGTATTTT.